The 20 T cell receptor beta chains below come from one sample, sequenced in a study of radiotherapy plus CTLA-4 blockade in lung cancer (dated by TCRdb to 2017 to 2018). Preparation of the library involved the immunoSEQ multiplex PCR assay. Imported from immuneACCESS, the table was reduced by TCRdb to in-frame sequences with V and J called. These copies leave out some clones; in studies compared against another copy, an unresolved V gene accounts for under half, and the cause of the remainder is not known. The sample yields 32,000 or so clones; 75% were counted once. The top ten clones comprise around an eighth of the sample. Sequencing used peripheral blood, obtained from a patient treated with radiotherapy plus ipilimumab. These receptors came from a human donor with non-small cell lung cancer that progressed on radiotherapy plus ipilimumab.

The chain has TRBV18 and TRBJ2-3; D call uncertain. From germline, CDR1 is KGHSH and CDR2 LQKENI. The length of the CDR3 is 14 residues. The V end was cut by 4 bases, the J end by 2 bases, with 10 bases between. The CDR3, as DNA: TGTGCCAGCTCACGGCAAACAGACACAGATACGCAGTATTTT. Its protein product is CASSRQTDTDTQYF.

This chain connects TRBV7-8 to TRBJ2-1; 11 positions match TRBD2. The junction had 10 bases not matched to a gene; V was cut back by 4 bases and J by 5 bases. Germline assignment: CDR1 SGHVS and CDR2 FQNEAQ. This CDR3 has 17 residues. The CDR3 loop is CASSSPPELAGDNEQFF. DNA of the CDR3: TGTGCCAGCAGCTCCCCCCCGGAACTAGCGGGGGACAATGAGCAGTTCTTC. The full variable domain, with the rest looked up from reference TRBV7-8 and TRBJ2-1, is GAGVSQSPRYKVAKRGQDVALRCDPISGHVSLFWYQQALGQGPEFLTYFQNEAQLDKSGLPSDRFFAERPEGSVSTLKIQRTQQEDSAVYLCASSSPPELAGDNEQFFGPGTRLTVL.

This clone has just a few counts. The rearrangement links TRBV29-1 to TRBJ1-1; D perhaps matches TRBD1 (5 bases). Germline CDR1 reads SQVTM; CDR2 reads ANQGSEA. The CDR3 is 12 residues long. V was cut by 7 bases and J by 2 bases, with 11 bases left in between. CDR3 protein: CSALGDNTEAFF. The CDR3 nucleotides read TGCAGCGCTTTAGGGGATAACACTGAAGCTTTCTTT.

This chain uses TRBV2 with TRBJ2-3, with 7 nucleotides matching TRBD1. The CDR3 has 13 residues. The V and J ends lost 5 bases and 3 bases, in that order; junction bases with no gene match: 2. Germline lookup yields CDR1 SNHLY and CDR2 FYNNEI. The CDR3 DNA reads as TGTGCCAGCAGTCGGGACAGAACAGATACGCAGTATTTT. Protein product: CASSRDRTDTQYF.

This chain links TRBV4-1 with TRBJ1-4, with D possibly being TRBD1 (6 bases). Trimming took off 1 base at V and 7 bases at J, with 16 bases between the two ends. Germline V gives CDR1 MGHRA, CDR2 YSYEKL. The CDR3 runs 16 residues. The CDR3 protein is CASSQGGGQTGEKLFF. The CDR3 bases are TGCGCCAGCAGCCAAGGAGGGGGACAAACGGGTGAAAAACTGTTTTTT.

The chain carries TRBV19 and TRBJ1-2, with D maybe TRBD1 (6 bases). Deletions cut 0 bases from V and 4 bases from J, with 9 bases between. Germline CDR1 LNHDA, CDR2 SQIVND (reference sequence). The CDR3 has 14 residues. The CDR3 DNA reads as TGTGCCAGTAGTATAGAGCGGGACACCTATGGCTACACCTTC. It yields the protein CASSIERDTYGYTF.

This clone has only a few counts. The chain has TRBV27 and TRBJ2-1; the match to TRBD2 covers 10 bases. Germline loops: CDR1 MNHEY, CDR2 SMNVEV (reference sequence). V lost 6 bases, J lost 7 bases, and 9 bases stayed unmatched. This CDR3 has 15 amino acids. The CDR3 loop is CASSALAGALNEQFF. The CDR3 bases are TGTGCCAGCAGCGCCCTAGCGGGAGCACTAAATGAGCAGTTCTTC.

The V call is TRBV28, the J call TRBJ1-5; the D is unclear. The CDR3 sequence is 12 residues long. V gave up 4 bases and J gave up 5 bases, with 6 bases separating them. Germline CDR1 and CDR2: MDHEN and SYDVKM. The CDR3 DNA reads as TGTGCCAGCAGTTCTATCGATCAGCCCCAGCATTTT. This sequence encodes CASSSIDQPQHF.

This clone was counted only a few times. V is TRBV6-5 and J is TRBJ1-5; D is ambiguous. Trimming took off 5 bases at V and 1 base at J, with 12 bases between the two ends. The CDR3 has 15 residues. Germline V gene lookup returns CDR1 MNHEY and CDR2 SVGAGI. The CDR3 loop is CASSSPQDSNQPQHF. The CDR3 nucleotides are TGTGCCAGCAGTAGCCCCCAGGACAGCAATCAGCCCCAGCATTTT.

The chain combines TRBV28 with TRBJ2-5, with no clear D. The CDR3 is 13 residues long. In germline, CDR1 is MDHEN, CDR2 SYDVKM. With 2 bases removed from V and 1 base from J, the gap between germline ends came to 5 bases. The CDR3 DNA reads TGTGCCAGCAGTTTACCAGCCCAAGAGACCCAGTACTTC. It yields the protein CASSLPAQETQYF.

This clone has only one observation. The chain uses TRBV5-1 and TRBJ2-2; possibly TRBD1 for D (5 bases). V dropped 1 base and J dropped 3 bases, with 7 bases sitting between them. Germline V gene data show CDR1 as SGHRS and CDR2 as YFSETQ. The CDR3 extends over 14 amino acids. Here the CDR3 DNA reads TGCGCCAGCAGCTTGATAGGGGACACCGGGGAGCTGTTTTTT. It translates to CASSLIGDTGELFF.

This chain uses TRBV5-6 with TRBJ2-7, with TRBD2 matching 7 bases. Germline V CDR1 and CDR2: SGHDT, YYEEEE. The CDR3 has 14 residues. J was trimmed by 4 bases and V by 7 bases; bases with no gene match: 11. CDR3 nucleotide sequence: TGTGCCAGCGGTATAGGGGAGGGCCGATACGAGCAGTACTTC. This gives the protein CASGIGEGRYEQYF.

The chain joins TRBV7-6 to TRBJ2-7; TRBD1 matches at 7 bases. The CDR3 is 17 residues long. The germline CDR1 and CDR2 sequences are SGHVS and FNYEAQ. V lost 1 base and J lost 3; bases outside the gene matches: 12. The CDR3 bases are TGTGCCAGCAGCTTAGGGCCGGGACAGCGATCAAACTACGAGCAGTACTTC. Its translation is CASSLGPGQRSNYEQYF.

The chain joins TRBV4-2 to TRBJ1-6; D is ambiguous. V gave up 0 bases and J gave up 8 bases, with 14 bases separating them. Germline CDR1 is LGHNA and CDR2 is YNFKEQ. The CDR3 totals 16 residues. Written as DNA, the CDR3 is TGTGCCAGCAGCCAAGAACTAGGAGACGGTCATTCACCCCTCCACTTT. It encodes CASSQELGDGHSPLHF.

This chain connects TRBV28 to TRBJ1-1; D perhaps matches TRBD1 (5 bases). With 2 bases removed from V and 1 base from J, the gap between germline ends came to 17 bases. The CDR3 totals 17 residues. From germline, CDR1 is MDHEN and CDR2 SYDVKM. The CDR3 nucleotides read TGTGCCAGCAGTTTACCCGGGACGGCGGAGTGGAACACTGAAGCTTTCTTT. As protein: CASSLPGTAEWNTEAFF.

V and J are TRBV28 and TRBJ2-1; 9 nucleotides line up with TRBD2. There are 14 residues in the CDR3. V dropped 5 bases and J dropped 15; count of bases not matched to a gene: 14. Germline assignment: CDR1 MDHEN and CDR2 SYDVKM. The CDR3 bases are TGTGCCAGCAGTCTCCCGGGTGGTAGCGGGAGCCGGTTCTTC. Protein product: CASSLPGGSGSRFF.

This chain uses TRBV6-5 with TRBJ2-7; D not certain. Germline V gene lookup returns CDR1 MNHEY and CDR2 SVGAGI. Trimming stripped 4 bases from V and 3 bases from J, with 10 bases between. There are 13 residues in the CDR3. The CDR3 loop is CASSLRPIYEQYF. The CDR3 nucleotides read TGTGCCAGCAGTTTACGGCCTATCTACGAGCAGTACTTC.

CDR3 region: CASSKTPTGQRLSGNTIYF. In nucleotides, the CDR3 is TGTGCCAGCAGCAAAACCCCGACGGGACAGCGCCTCTCTGGAAACACCATATATTTT. This chain uses TRBV2 with TRBJ1-3, with 7 nucleotides matching TRBD1. The CDR3 runs 19 residues. Losses at the gene ends were 6 bases for V and 0 bases for J; bases not matched to a gene: 17. Germline CDR1 reads SNHLY; CDR2 reads FYNNEI.

In its sample, this clone was seen once. V usage is TRBV5-1 and J usage is TRBJ1-3, with D uncertain. The CDR3 loop spans 15 amino acids. From germline, CDR1 is SGHRS and CDR2 YFSETQ. V lost 0 bases, J lost 0 bases, and 7 bases lay in between. The CDR3, as DNA: TGCGCCAGCAGCTTGGCCGGCGGCTCTGGAAACACCATATATTTT. As protein: CASSLAGGSGNTIYF.

This clone was detected only once. The J gene is TRBJ2-3, the V gene TRBV4-2; D is undetermined. Germline V lookup: CDR1 LGHNA, CDR2 YNFKEQ. V was shortened by 0 bases and J by 2 bases, with 9 bases between the two germline ends. The CDR3 length is 15 residues. CDR3 amino acids: CASSQDRRPTDTQYF. CDR3 nucleotide sequence: TGTGCCAGCAGCCAAGATCGTCGGCCCACAGATACGCAGTATTTT.